This T cell receptor beta chain came from a study of blood T cell repertoires in COVID-19. Assay: immunoSEQ multiplex PCR; the TCRdb copy retains only in-frame clones and omits some. Seen here are 150,000 to 200,000 clones, 92% observed once, and the top ten hold 4.8%. A word on this clone: This CDR3 is also generated by other DNA sequences in the sample.

The specimen sequenced was peripheral blood. The clonotype comes from a man between 25 and 39 years old with COVID-19, enrolled during active disease.

The CDR3 region has the DNA TGCAGCGTTTGGACAGGGGGTACTGAAGCTTTCTTT. This codes for CSVWTGGTEAFF. The chain employs TRBV29-1 and TRBJ1-1; 10 positions match TRBD1. The CDR3 covers 12 residues. Trimming removed 5 bases from V and 5 bases from J; junction bases left unmatched: 2. Germline CDR1 reads SQVTM; CDR2 reads ANQGSEA.